The 26 T cell receptor beta chains below all came from one sample that was sequenced in a study of early stage breast cancer tumors. Assay used: immunoSEQ multiplex PCR; TCRdb lists only in-frame clones, some missing. The sample consists of under 8,500 clones, 50% to 75% of them appearing once. Sequenced material: normal breast tissue next to the tumor. The receptors shown here come from a person in their fifties with breast cancer.

DNA of the CDR3: TGTGCCAGCAGTTTACCTAGCGGTCGATACGAGCAGTACTTC. It specifies CASSLPSGRYEQYF. The J gene is TRBJ2-7, the V gene TRBV28; 7 bases are a match to TRBD2. The CDR3 loop spans 14 amino acids. Germline trimming cut 2 bases from V and 4 bases from J; bases unmatched to any gene: 5. Germline V gene data show CDR1 as MDHEN and CDR2 as SYDVKM.

This chain links TRBV29-1 with TRBJ2-1, with TRBD2 identical over 10 bases. The CDR3 length is 14 residues. With V trimmed by 7 bases and J by 10 bases, 13 bases remained unmatched. Germline loops: CDR1 SQVTM, CDR2 ANQGSEA. The CDR3 DNA is TGCAGCGGTGTAGCGGGGGGATCCTGGGGAGAGCAGTTCTTC. Translating it yields CSGVAGGSWGEQFF.

The chain carries TRBV30 and TRBJ1-1; no clear D gene. Trimming stripped 1 base from V and 0 bases from J, with 15 bases between. CDR1 is GTSNPN, CDR2 SVGIG, per germline (reference sequence). The CDR3 covers 16 residues. The CDR3, as DNA: TGTGCCTGGAGTGCGCCCGCGTCGGCCTTGAACACTGAAGCTTTCTTT. Amino acids: CAWSAPASALNTEAFF.

V is TRBV13 and J is TRBJ1-2; maybe TRBD1 (6 bases). Trimming removed 0 bases at V and 7 bases at J, with 12 bases between. This CDR3 is built from 14 residues. Germline V gene sequence: CDR1 PRHDT, CDR2 FYEKMQ (reference sequence). In nucleotides, the CDR3 is TGTGCCAGCAGCTTAGGCCGGGGGCAGAGTGGCTACACCTTC. This gives the protein CASSLGRGQSGYTF.

The chain employs TRBV7-2 and TRBJ2-1, with D possibly TRBD2 on 6 matching bases. The germline CDR1 and CDR2 sequences are SGHTA and FQGNSA. CDR3 length equals 14 residues. The V and J ends lost 7 bases and 7 bases respectively, with 17 bases between them. CDR3 residues: CASNREPLSNEQFF. The CDR3 DNA sequence: TGTGCCAGCAATCGGGAGCCCCTTAGTAATGAGCAGTTCTTC.

This clone came up a few times. The chain uses TRBV19 and TRBJ2-2, with 14 bases fitting TRBD2. Germline V gene sequence: CDR1 LNHDA, CDR2 SQIVND (reference sequence). The CDR3 is 18 residues long. V dropped 4 bases and J dropped 6; count of bases not matched to a gene: 10. The CDR3, as DNA: TGTGCCAGTAGTACATCCCCGGGACTAGCGGGAGTGTCCGGGGAGCTGTTTTTT. This sequence encodes CASSTSPGLAGVSGELFF.

This chain joins TRBV9 and TRBJ1-4; the match to TRBD1 covers 8 bases. This CDR3 comprises 15 residues. Trimming at V came to 8 bases and at J to 5 bases, leaving 11 bases not matched to a gene. The germline gives CDR1 SGDLS, CDR2 YYNGEE. The CDR3 reads CASSSGGAANEKLFF. The CDR3 DNA reads as TGTGCCAGTAGCTCAGGGGGCGCGGCAAATGAAAAACTGTTTTTT.

The J gene is TRBJ2-1, the V gene TRBV2, with TRBD2 identical over 11 bases. V shed 5 bases, J shed 8 bases, and the junction held 11 bases outside the gene matches. This CDR3 region has 16 residues. Germline V lookup: CDR1 SNHLY, CDR2 FYNNEI. The CDR3 is CASSRNSGRAGDEQFF. The CDR3 nucleotides read TGTGCCAGCAGTCGAAATAGCGGGAGGGCCGGGGATGAGCAGTTCTTC.

V usage is TRBV25-1 and J usage is TRBJ2-1, with 8 positions matching TRBD2. Germline V CDR1 and CDR2: MGHDK, SYGVNS. Unmatched junction bases numbered 4, after V lost 3 bases and J lost 6 bases. CDR3 length: 14 amino acids. In nucleotides, the CDR3 is TGTGCCAGCAGTGATCCGGGGGGGAGCAATGAGCAGTTCTTC. Translating gives CASSDPGGSNEQFF.

The chain links TRBV15 to TRBJ2-7; TRBD1 matches at 8 bases. The germline V gene encodes CDR1 LNHNV and CDR2 YYDKDF (reference sequence). The CDR3 is 14 amino acids. V gave up 4 bases and J gave up 2 bases; unmatched junction bases: 4. CDR3 region: CATSTKGQAYEQYF. Written as DNA, the CDR3 is TGTGCCACCAGCACAAAGGGACAGGCCTACGAGCAGTACTTC.

About this clone: Mismatch with germline at one junction end may stem from a read error. The chain has TRBV7-7 and TRBJ2-1; no reliable D call. CDR1 is SSHAT and CDR2 is FNYEAQ in the germline V gene (reference sequence). There are 15 residues in the CDR3. The CDR3 sequence: CASSFGLDSYNEQFF. DNA for the CDR3: TGTGCTAGCAGCTTTGGGCTAGACTCCTACAATGAGCAGTTCTTC. The full variable domain, its missing parts supplied by reference TRBV7-7 and TRBJ2-1, is GAGVSQSPRYKVTKRGQDVTLRCDPISSHATLYWYQQALGQGPEFLTYFNYEAQPDKSGLPSDRFSAERPEGSISTLTIQRTEQRDSAMYRCASSFGLDSYNEQFFGPGTRLTVL.

The chain employs TRBV5-1 and TRBJ1-2; maybe TRBD1 (6 bases). The CDR3 covers 14 residues. Germline-derived CDR1 and CDR2 are SGHRS and YFSETQ. V was shortened by 4 bases and J by 2 bases, with 12 bases between the two germline ends. The CDR3 loop reads CASSRDTMNYGYTF. CDR3 coding DNA: TGCGCCAGCAGCCGGGACACCATGAACTATGGCTACACCTTC.

This clone is labeled as medium-sized (0.01 to 0.1%). The chain is built from TRBV6-5 and TRBJ1-2; 9 bases are shared with TRBD1. The CDR3 runs 16 residues. V lost 2 bases to trimming and J lost 3 bases; unmatched junction nucleotides: 7. From germline, CDR1 is MNHEY and CDR2 SVGAGI. This CDR3 reads CASSYQTGTGHYGYTF. The CDR3 DNA reads TGTGCCAGCAGTTACCAAACCGGGACAGGGCACTATGGCTACACCTTC.

V gene TRBV18 combines with J gene TRBJ2-7; TRBD2 agrees at 7 bases. CDR1 is KGHSH, CDR2 LQKENI, per germline. Germline trimming cut 5 bases from V and 5 bases from J; bases unmatched to any gene: 6. This CDR3 is built from 13 residues. CDR3 coding DNA: TGTGCCAGCTCAAGTCTAGCGGACGACGAGCAGTACTTC. This translates into CASSSLADDEQYF.

V is TRBV5-1 and J is TRBJ2-5; maybe TRBD2 (6 bases). The CDR3 totals 15 residues. Germline CDR1 is SGHRS and CDR2 is YFSETQ. Trimming shortened V by 1 base and J by 1 base, and 11 bases separated the two germline ends. The CDR3 protein is CASSLLLRGQETQYF. The DNA of the CDR3 is TGCGCCAGCAGCTTGTTGTTGCGGGGCCAAGAGACCCAGTACTTC.

V and J are TRBV7-3 and TRBJ2-1, with TRBD2 matching over 13 bases. CDR1 SGHTA and CDR2 FQGTGA come from the germline V gene. CDR3 length: 16 residues. V dropped 2 bases and J dropped 5; count of bases not matched to a gene: 3. The CDR3, as DNA: TGTGCCAGCAGCTTAGCGGGACTAGCGGGGCACAATGAGCAGTTCTTC. Its protein is CASSLAGLAGHNEQFF.

The chain is built from TRBV18 and TRBJ2-5; D remains unclear. In germline, CDR1 is KGHSH, CDR2 LQKENI. V was pared by 3 bases and J by 2 bases, with 10 bases between. This CDR3 region has 14 residues. This CDR3 is CASSPPSRQETQYF. The CDR3 coding sequence is TGTGCCAGCTCACCCCCGAGTCGGCAAGAGACCCAGTACTTC.

The chain is built from TRBV5-1 and TRBJ2-2; 10 bases are a match to TRBD1. The length of the CDR3 is 15 residues. Per germline, CDR1 SGHRS and CDR2 YFSETQ. Trimming cost V 4 bases and J 4 bases; bases outside gene matches: 4. The CDR3 nucleotides are TGCGCCAGCAGCGCCCGGACAGGGGGCACCGGGGAGCTGTTTTTT. It is translated as CASSARTGGTGELFF. Filled out from reference TRBV5-1 and TRBJ2-2, the complete variable domain reads KAGVTQTPRYLIKTRGQQVTLSCSPISGHRSVSWYQQTPGQGLQFLFEYFSETQRNKGNFPGRFSGRQFSNSRSEMNVSTLELGDSALYLCASSARTGGTGELFFGEGSRLTVL.

The V call is TRBV6-1, the J call TRBJ2-7; D is undetermined. From germline, CDR1 is MNHNS and CDR2 SASEGT. There are 12 residues in the CDR3. Trimming took off 5 bases at V and 2 bases at J, with 7 bases between the two ends. This CDR3 is CASSIRTYEQYF. In DNA, the CDR3 is TGTGCCAGCAGTATTCGGACCTACGAGCAGTACTTC.

The chain combines TRBV5-1 with TRBJ2-7, with 12 positions matching TRBD1. CDR3 length: 13 residues. V lost 3 bases and J lost 13; bases outside the gene matches: 8. Per germline, CDR1 SGHRS and CDR2 YFSETQ. Written as DNA, the CDR3 is TGCGCCAGCAGCTCCGGGACAGGGGGCTTGTGTTACTTC. Translated, it gives CASSSGTGGLCYF.

This clone was picked up one time. V gene TRBV9 combines with J gene TRBJ1-4; D remains ambiguous. V gave up 0 bases and J gave up 0 bases, with 6 bases separating them. The germline V gene has CDR1 SGDLS and CDR2 YYNGEE. The CDR3 totals 15 residues. The CDR3 DNA reads as TGTGCCAGCAGCGTAGAGAGTGCAACTAATGAAAAACTGTTTTTT. Amino acid sequence: CASSVESATNEKLFF.

The chain uses TRBV5-4 and TRBJ1-1, with 9 bases fitting TRBD1. V lost 4 bases and J lost 1; bases outside the gene matches: 5. This CDR3 is built from 15 residues. Looked up from germline, CDR1 is SGHNT and CDR2 is YYREEE (reference sequence). The CDR3 nucleotides are TGTGCCAGCAGCCGCCGGGACAGGGCGAACACTGAAGCTTTCTTT. Residues: CASSRRDRANTEAFF.

The chain employs TRBV6-5 and TRBJ2-5, with D perhaps matching TRBD1 (6 bases). The CDR3 extends over 15 amino acids. V lost 5 bases, J lost 5 bases, and 18 bases lay in between. Germline assignment: CDR1 MNHEY and CDR2 SVGAGI. CDR3 sequence reads: CASSGQQGAVETQYF. CDR3 DNA sequence: TGTGCCAGCAGTGGACAACAGGGTGCGGTGGAGACCCAGTACTTC.

The chain combines TRBV5-4 with TRBJ2-5; TRBD2 agrees at 7 bases. This CDR3 is built from 15 residues. After removal of 0 bases from V and 4 bases from J, the junction contained 6 bases not matched to a gene. CDR1 is SGHNT and CDR2 is YYREEE in the germline V gene (reference sequence). DNA for the CDR3: TGTGCCAGCAGCTTGGGCGCGGGAGATCGAGAGACCCAGTACTTC. This sequence encodes CASSLGAGDRETQYF. Complete variable domain (other parts from reference TRBV5-4 and TRBJ2-5): ETGVTQSPTHLIKTRGQQVTLRCSSQSGHNTVSWYQQALGQGPQFIFQYYREEENGRGNFPPRFSGLQFPNYSSELNVNALELDDSALYLCASSLGAGDRETQYFGPGTRLLVL.

The V and J genes are TRBV9 and TRBJ2-7; D is uncertain. CDR3 size: 18 residues. The ends were cut back, 2 bases at V and 6 bases at J, with 27 bases in the middle. CDR1 SGDLS and CDR2 YYNGEE come from the germline V gene. The CDR3 DNA is TGTGCCAGCAGCGTGAGCCCGAGGCAGGATGTCCCTCTACTCGAGCAGTACTTC. Translated: CASSVSPRQDVPLLEQYF.

This clone was observed once. This chain links TRBV6-1 with TRBJ2-7; 10 bases fit TRBD1. The CDR3 totals 13 residues. After removal of 6 bases from V and 3 bases from J, the junction contained 2 bases not matched to a gene. The germline V gene has CDR1 MNHNS and CDR2 SASEGT. DNA of the CDR3: TGTGCCAGCAGGGGGACAGGGGACTACGAGCAGTACTTC. This encodes CASRGTGDYEQYF.